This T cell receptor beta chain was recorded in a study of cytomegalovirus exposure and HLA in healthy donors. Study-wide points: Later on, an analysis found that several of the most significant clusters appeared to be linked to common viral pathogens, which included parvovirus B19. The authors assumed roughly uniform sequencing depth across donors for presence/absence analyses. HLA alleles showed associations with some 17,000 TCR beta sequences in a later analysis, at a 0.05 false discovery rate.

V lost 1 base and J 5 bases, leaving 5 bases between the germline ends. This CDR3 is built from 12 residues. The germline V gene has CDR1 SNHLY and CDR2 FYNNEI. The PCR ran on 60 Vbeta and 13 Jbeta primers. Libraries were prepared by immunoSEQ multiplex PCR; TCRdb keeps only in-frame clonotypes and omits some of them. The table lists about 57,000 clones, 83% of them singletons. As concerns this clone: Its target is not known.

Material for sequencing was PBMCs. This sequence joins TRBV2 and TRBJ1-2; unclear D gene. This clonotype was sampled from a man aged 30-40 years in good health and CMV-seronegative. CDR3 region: CASSEVAYGYTF. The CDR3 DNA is TGTGCCAGCAGTGAAGTGGCTTATGGCTACACCTTC.